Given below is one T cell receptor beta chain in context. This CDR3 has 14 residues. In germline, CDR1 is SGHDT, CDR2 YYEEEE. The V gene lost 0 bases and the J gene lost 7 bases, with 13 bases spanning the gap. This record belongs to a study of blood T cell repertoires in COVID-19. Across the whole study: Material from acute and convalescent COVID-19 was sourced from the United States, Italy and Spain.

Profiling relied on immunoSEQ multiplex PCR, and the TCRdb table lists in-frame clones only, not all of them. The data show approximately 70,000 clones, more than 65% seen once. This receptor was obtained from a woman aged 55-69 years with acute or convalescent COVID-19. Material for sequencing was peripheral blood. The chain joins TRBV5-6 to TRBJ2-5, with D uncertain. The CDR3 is CASSLVRDGGTQYF. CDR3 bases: TGTGCCAGCAGCTTGGTTCGCGATGGCGGGACCCAGTACTTC.